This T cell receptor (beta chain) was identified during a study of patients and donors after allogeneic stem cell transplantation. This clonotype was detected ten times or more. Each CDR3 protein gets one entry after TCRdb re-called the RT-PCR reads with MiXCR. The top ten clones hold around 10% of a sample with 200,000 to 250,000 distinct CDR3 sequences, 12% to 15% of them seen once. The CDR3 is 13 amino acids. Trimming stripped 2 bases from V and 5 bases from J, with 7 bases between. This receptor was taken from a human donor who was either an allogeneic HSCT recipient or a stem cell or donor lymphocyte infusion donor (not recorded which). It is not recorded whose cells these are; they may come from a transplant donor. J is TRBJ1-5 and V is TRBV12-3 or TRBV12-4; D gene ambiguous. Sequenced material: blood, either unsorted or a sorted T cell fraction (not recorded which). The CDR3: CASSLRADQPQHF. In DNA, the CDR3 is TGTGCCAGCAGTTTACGAGCTGATCAGCCCCAGCATTTT.